This T cell receptor (beta chain) was observed in a study of shared clonotypes between healthy human individuals. Terminally differentiated effector memory CD45RA+ cells were excluded by CCR7 positive selection of CD45RO-negative cells. The CDR3 totals 18 residues. Germline-derived CDR1 and CDR2 are SEHNR and FQNEAQ (reference sequence). V shed 5 bases and J 0 bases; nucleotides not matched to a gene: 14. Profiled with immunoSEQ multiplex PCR; TCRdb holds only in-frame clones, not every one. The table shows over 2 million clones, with over 85% occurring only once. Sequencing was performed on naive CD8+ T cells sorted from blood. The clonotype comes from a man aged 18 to 35 in good health. The rearrangement joins TRBV7-9 to TRBJ2-3; 7 bases align to TRBD2. This chain's CDR3 is CASSLPTLAGTSTDTQYF. For the CDR3, the DNA is TGTGCCAGCAGCCTCCCCACCTTAGCGGGCACTAGCACAGATACGCAGTATTTT.